This T cell receptor beta chain was captured in a study of T-cell memory formation after mild COVID-19. Germline V gene data show CDR1 as SQVTM and CDR2 as ANQGSEA. CDR3 length equals 13 residues. V shed 6 bases and J shed 0 bases, with 9 bases lying between them. MiXCR was run by TCRdb on the 5' RACE reads, yielding one entry per CDR3 protein. Among more than 110,000 distinct CDR3 sequences, approximately 25% were seen once, and the ten largest hold around 22%. The chain joins TRBV29-1 to TRBJ2-1; tentatively, D is TRBD2 (6 bases). Sequencing was performed on PBMCs or a T cell subset sorted from them (not recorded which). The sequence came from an adult woman who had mild COVID-19 (a few samples of this study predate the infection). Cell type and time point are not known. CDR3 nucleotides: TGCAGCGTAGCGGGTAGCTCCTACAATGAGCAGTTCTTC. As protein: CSVAGSSYNEQFF.